The 22 T cell receptor beta chains below come from one sample, sequenced in a study of blood T cell repertoires in COVID-19. TCRdb keeps only in-frame clones here, not all; method: immunoSEQ multiplex PCR. The sample holds tens of thousands of clones, over 70% seen once. Sequencing used peripheral blood. The receptors were sampled from a man aged 65-85 years with acute or convalescent COVID-19.

The J gene is TRBJ1-5, the V gene TRBV28; perhaps TRBD1 as D (6 bases). Germline V CDR1 and CDR2: MDHEN, SYDVKM. CDR3 length: 15 residues. The germline V and J ends were trimmed by 6 bases and 1 base, with 13 bases remaining between them. In nucleotides, the CDR3 is TGTGCCAGCAGACAGGGTGGGAAAAGCAATCAGCCCCAGCATTTT. It encodes CASRQGGKSNQPQHF.

The J gene is TRBJ1-6, the V gene TRBV28, with D possibly TRBD1 on 6 matching bases. The V end lost 9 bases, the J end lost 7 bases, and 19 bases lay between the germline ends. This CDR3 comprises 15 residues. Germline V gives CDR1 MDHEN, CDR2 SYDVKM. CDR3 nucleotide sequence: TGTGCCAGTTTCCCAAGGCCCCAGGGGAATTCACCCCTCCACTTT. It specifies CASFPRPQGNSPLHF.

The V gene is TRBV19, the J gene TRBJ2-5, with 8 nucleotides matching TRBD2. The length of the CDR3 is 16 residues. The junction had 4 bases not matched to a gene; V was cut back by 0 bases and J by 1 base. Germline lookup yields CDR1 LNHDA and CDR2 SQIVND (reference sequence). This CDR3 is CASSIESGSLQETQYF. DNA of the CDR3: TGTGCCAGTAGTATAGAAAGCGGGAGTCTCCAAGAGACCCAGTACTTC.

This clone was observed once. This chain links TRBV28 with TRBJ1-4, with D possibly matching TRBD1 (5 bases). This CDR3 is built from 14 residues. Deletions cut 3 bases from V and 4 bases from J, with 9 bases between. CDR1 MDHEN and CDR2 SYDVKM come from the germline V gene. CDR3 loop: CASSFGGLNEKLFF. The CDR3 DNA is TGTGCCAGCAGTTTCGGGGGACTTAATGAAAAACTGTTTTTT.

The genes are TRBV6-5 and TRBJ1-4; 8 bases are shared with TRBD1. This CDR3 is 14 amino acids long. The germline CDR1 and CDR2 sequences are MNHEY and SVGAGI. The V gene end was trimmed by 11 bases and the J gene end by 3 bases; junction bases not matched to a gene: 8. This chain's CDR3 is CAGKTGDPNEKLFF. The DNA of the CDR3 is TGTGCCGGAAAGACAGGGGACCCTAATGAAAAACTGTTTTTT.

The V and J genes are TRBV7-2 and TRBJ1-6; perhaps TRBD1 as D (5 bases). From germline, CDR1 is SGHTA and CDR2 FQGNSA. Between the trimmed V and J ends, which lost 4 bases and 0 bases, there was a span of 13 bases. The CDR3 runs 17 residues. Here the CDR3 DNA reads TGTGCCAGCAGCTCGCTTGGGGCCGGCTCCTATAATTCACCCCTCCACTTT. Protein product: CASSSLGAGSYNSPLHF.

This clone was seen more than once but under ten times. CDR3 sequence (DNA): TGTGCCAGCTCACCCCAGGACACCGGGGAGCTGTTTTTT. Protein product: CASSPQDTGELFF. V and J are TRBV18 and TRBJ2-2; the D is unclear. The CDR3 runs to 13 residues. V was trimmed by 3 bases and J by 3 bases, leaving 5 bases between them. Germline values: CDR1 KGHSH, CDR2 LQKENI. Drawing the rest from reference TRBV18 and TRBJ2-2, the complete variable domain is NAGVMQNPRHLVRRRGQEARLRCSPMKGHSHVYWYRQLPEEGLKFMVYLQKENIIDESGMPKERFSAEFPKEGPSILRIQQVVRGDSAAYFCASSPQDTGELFFGEGSRLTVL.

CDR3 protein: CASSAGLAGETQYF. The CDR3 DNA reads as TGTGCCAGCAGCGCGGGACTAGCGGGAGAGACCCAGTACTTC. V and J are TRBV9 and TRBJ2-5; 12 bases align to TRBD2. J was trimmed by 4 bases and V by 3 bases; bases with no gene match: 1. Germline V CDR1 and CDR2: SGDLS, YYNGEE. The CDR3 is 14 amino acids.

This chain links TRBV5-1 with TRBJ1-2, with 8 bases identical to TRBD1. The CDR3 extends over 14 amino acids. V was clipped by 4 bases and J by 4 bases; unmatched bases: 6. Germline assignment: CDR1 SGHRS and CDR2 YFSETQ. This CDR3 reads CASSMTGEGYGYTF. CDR3 nucleotides: TGCGCCAGCAGCATGACAGGGGAGGGCTATGGCTACACCTTC.

This clone was seen just once. The chain recombines TRBV6-2 or TRBV6-3 with TRBJ1-2; a possible D gene is TRBD1 (5 bases). The CDR3 is 16 residues long. CDR1 is MNHEY and CDR2 is SVGEGT in the germline V gene. Trimming stripped 6 bases from V and 8 bases from J, with 25 bases between. CDR3: CASSPSGAPSAYGYTF. CDR3 DNA: TGTGCCAGCAGCCCAAGCGGGGCCCCGTCAGCGTACGGCTACACCTTC.

In this sample, this clone turned up once. At one end, the junction sequence differs from germline, possibly due to a read error. The genes are TRBV7-7 and TRBJ2-1, with 12 bases aligning to TRBD2. The CDR3 contains 15 residues. Germline CDR1 SSHAT, CDR2 FNYEAQ (reference sequence). CDR3 nucleotides: TGTGCTAGCAGCTTGGGACTAGCGGGTTCCAATGAGCAGTTCTTC. Its translation is CASSLGLAGSNEQFF.

The chain joins TRBV7-8 to TRBJ2-1, with 9 bases aligning to TRBD2. The CDR3 consists of 16 residues. Germline V lookup: CDR1 SGHVS, CDR2 FQNEAQ. The trim removed 5 bases at V and 1 base at J, leaving 6 bases unmatched. The CDR3 protein is CASSERLAVSYNEQFF. The CDR3 DNA reads TGTGCCAGCAGCGAACGACTAGCGGTTTCCTACAATGAGCAGTTCTTC.

This clone occurred once. In DNA, the CDR3 is TGTGCCAGCTCACCAGGGACAGGGGGTCGGGGTGAGCAGTTCTTC. It specifies CASSPGTGGRGEQFF. The V call is TRBV18, the J call TRBJ2-1; 11 nucleotides align to TRBD1. The CDR3 runs to 15 residues. Germline loops: CDR1 KGHSH, CDR2 LQKENI. V gave up 2 bases and J gave up 9 bases; unmatched junction bases: 6.

The chain is built from TRBV23-1 and TRBJ2-5, with 14 nucleotides matching TRBD2. TRBV23-1 carries the ORF label, with uncertain function. The CDR3 is 18 residues long. The V and J ends lost 4 bases and 0 bases, in that order; junction bases with no gene match: 7. CDR3 nucleotides: TGCGCCAGCAGTCCCCCGGGACTAGCGGGGGCGTACCAAGAGACCCAGTACTTC. Translating it yields CASSPPGLAGAYQETQYF.

The rearrangement links TRBV28 to TRBJ2-7; the D is unclear. V was shortened by 1 base and J by 2 bases, with 12 bases between the two germline ends. Germline lookup yields CDR1 MDHEN and CDR2 SYDVKM. CDR3 length equals 15 residues. CDR3 residues: CASSLYSTPTYEQYF. The DNA for the CDR3 is TGTGCCAGCAGTTTATATAGCACGCCGACCTACGAGCAGTACTTC.

The chain links TRBV5-4 to TRBJ2-5, with 12 bases fitting TRBD1. The CDR3 is 14 amino acids. Looked up from germline, CDR1 is SGHNT and CDR2 is YYREEE (reference sequence). The ends lost 4 bases at V and 7 bases at J; junction bases unmatched: 5. The CDR3 spells CASSPGQGAGTQYF. CDR3 bases: TGTGCCAGCAGCCCGGGACAGGGGGCAGGGACCCAGTACTTC.

The gene calls are TRBV5-8 and TRBJ1-2, with D possibly matching TRBD1 (5 bases). Between the trimmed V and J ends, which lost 4 bases and 2 bases, there was a span of 18 bases. The CDR3 is 16 residues long. Germline loops: CDR1 SGHTS, CDR2 YDEGEE. CDR3 DNA: TGTGCCAGCAGCCCTTCGGGGGGGAGACTAAACTATGGCTACACCTTC. Its translation is CASSPSGGRLNYGYTF.

This chain uses TRBV3-1 (or the pseudogene TRBV3-2) with TRBJ2-1; D unclear. Germline V gives CDR1 LGHDT, CDR2 YNNKEL (reference sequence). The V and J ends lost 5 bases and 7 bases respectively, with 12 bases between them. This CDR3 has 13 residues. The CDR3 DNA sequence: TGTGCCAGCAGCTTCCAAGGAGTGAATGAGCAGTTCTTC. Amino acid sequence: CASSFQGVNEQFF.

This clone was recorded once. V usage is TRBV4-2 and J usage is TRBJ2-7, with 10 positions matching TRBD1. The germline V gene encodes CDR1 LGHNA and CDR2 YNFKEQ. With V trimmed by 4 bases and J by 6 bases, 3 bases remained unmatched. The CDR3 has 13 residues. As DNA, the CDR3 is TGTGCCAGCAGCCCCTGGACAGGGGGCGAGCAGTACTTC. It translates to CASSPWTGGEQYF.

The chain carries TRBV6-2 or TRBV6-3 and TRBJ2-7; the D gene is possibly TRBD1 (5 bases). Germline V gene data show CDR1 as MNHEY and CDR2 as SVGEGT. CDR3 length equals 14 residues. Trimming removed 6 bases from V and 6 bases from J, with 18 bases in between. The DNA of the CDR3 is TGTGCCAGCAGCTCGACCTTTCCAGGGCCCGAGCAGTACTTC. This gives the protein CASSSTFPGPEQYF.

This clone was found once. The chain combines TRBV7-2 with TRBJ2-5; D might be TRBD2 (6 bases). The CDR3 loop spans 15 amino acids. Germline CDR1 reads SGHTA; CDR2 reads FQGNSA. Trimming stripped 6 bases from V and 5 bases from J, with 19 bases between. CDR3 nucleotide sequence: TGTGCCAGCAGTCCTAACGGGGCGGGGAGGGAGACCCAGTACTTC. Its protein product is CASSPNGAGRETQYF.

This clone was recorded once. V usage is TRBV28 and J usage is TRBJ1-6; D is unresolved. The CDR3 covers 14 residues. Trimming took 2 bases from V and 10 from J, leaving 12 bases between them. The germline gives CDR1 MDHEN, CDR2 SYDVKM. CDR3: CASSLAPGVSPLHF. CDR3 nucleotide sequence: TGTGCCAGCAGTTTAGCCCCCGGGGTGTCACCCCTCCACTTT.